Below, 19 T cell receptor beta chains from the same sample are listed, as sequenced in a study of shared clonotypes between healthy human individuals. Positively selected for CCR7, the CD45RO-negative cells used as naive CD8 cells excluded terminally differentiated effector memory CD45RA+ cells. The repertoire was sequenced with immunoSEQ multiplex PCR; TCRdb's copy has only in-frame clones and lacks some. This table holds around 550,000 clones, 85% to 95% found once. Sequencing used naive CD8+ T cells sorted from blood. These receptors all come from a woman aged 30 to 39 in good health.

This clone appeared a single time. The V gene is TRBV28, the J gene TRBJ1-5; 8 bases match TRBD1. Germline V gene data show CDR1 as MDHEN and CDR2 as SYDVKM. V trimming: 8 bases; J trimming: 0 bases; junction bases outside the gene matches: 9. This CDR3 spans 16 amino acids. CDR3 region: CASFPRGLYSNQPQHF. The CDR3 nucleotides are TGTGCCAGCTTCCCCAGGGGGCTCTATAGCAATCAGCCCCAGCATTTT.

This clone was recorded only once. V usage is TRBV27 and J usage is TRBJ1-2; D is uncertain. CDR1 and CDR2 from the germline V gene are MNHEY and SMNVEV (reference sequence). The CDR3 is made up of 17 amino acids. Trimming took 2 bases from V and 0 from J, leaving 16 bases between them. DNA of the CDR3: TGTGCCAGCAGTTTACTAACCCCGGAGCCGTCTAACTATGGCTACACCTTC. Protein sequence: CASSLLTPEPSNYGYTF.

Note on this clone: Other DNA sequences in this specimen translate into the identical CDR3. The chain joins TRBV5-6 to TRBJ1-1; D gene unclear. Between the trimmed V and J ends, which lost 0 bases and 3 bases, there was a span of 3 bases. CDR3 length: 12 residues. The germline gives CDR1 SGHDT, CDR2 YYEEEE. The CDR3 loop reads CASSLVDTEAFF. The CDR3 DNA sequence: TGTGCCAGCAGCTTGGTTGACACTGAAGCTTTCTTT.

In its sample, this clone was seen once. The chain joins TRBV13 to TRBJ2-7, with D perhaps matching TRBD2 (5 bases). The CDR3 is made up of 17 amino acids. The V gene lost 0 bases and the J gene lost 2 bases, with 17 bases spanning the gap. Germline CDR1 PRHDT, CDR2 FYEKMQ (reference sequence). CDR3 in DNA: TGTGCCAGCAGCTTAGGACGGACTGGACGGATGGCCTACGAGCAGTACTTC. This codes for CASSLGRTGRMAYEQYF.

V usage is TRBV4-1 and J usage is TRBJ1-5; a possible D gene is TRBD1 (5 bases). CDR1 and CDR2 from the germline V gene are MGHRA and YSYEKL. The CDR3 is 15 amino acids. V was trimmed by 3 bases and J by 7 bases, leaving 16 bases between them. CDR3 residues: CASSQVSQGGQPQHF. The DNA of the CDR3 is TGCGCCAGCAGCCAGGTTAGCCAGGGCGGGCAGCCCCAGCATTTT.

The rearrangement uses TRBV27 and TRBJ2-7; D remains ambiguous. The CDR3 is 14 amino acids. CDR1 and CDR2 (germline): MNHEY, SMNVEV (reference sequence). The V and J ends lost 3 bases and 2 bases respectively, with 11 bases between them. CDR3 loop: CASSFTRLAYEQYF. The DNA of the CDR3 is TGTGCCAGCAGTTTCACCAGACTCGCCTACGAGCAGTACTTC.

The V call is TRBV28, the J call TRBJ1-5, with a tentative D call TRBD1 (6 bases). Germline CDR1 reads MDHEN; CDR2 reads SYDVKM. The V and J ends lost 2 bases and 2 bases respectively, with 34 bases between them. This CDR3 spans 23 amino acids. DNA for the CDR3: TGTGCCAGCAGTTTAGATCAGAGGACAGACTTTCCCTATAGCGGGGTTGGCAATCAGCCCCAGCATTTT. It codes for CASSLDQRTDFPYSGVGNQPQHF.

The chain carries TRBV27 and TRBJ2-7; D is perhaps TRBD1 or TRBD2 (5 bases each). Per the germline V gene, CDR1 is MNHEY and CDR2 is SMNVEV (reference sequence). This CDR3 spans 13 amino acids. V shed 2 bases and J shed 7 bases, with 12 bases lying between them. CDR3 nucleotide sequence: TGTGCCAGCAGTTTACGGGGATCAGGGGAGCAGTACTTC. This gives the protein CASSLRGSGEQYF.

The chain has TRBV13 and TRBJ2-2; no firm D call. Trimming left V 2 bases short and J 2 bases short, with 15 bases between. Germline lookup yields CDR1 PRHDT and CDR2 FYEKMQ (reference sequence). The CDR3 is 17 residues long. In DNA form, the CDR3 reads TGTGCCAGCAGCTTAAGTGAGTGGACCACAAACACCGGGGAGCTGTTTTTT. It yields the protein CASSLSEWTTNTGELFF.

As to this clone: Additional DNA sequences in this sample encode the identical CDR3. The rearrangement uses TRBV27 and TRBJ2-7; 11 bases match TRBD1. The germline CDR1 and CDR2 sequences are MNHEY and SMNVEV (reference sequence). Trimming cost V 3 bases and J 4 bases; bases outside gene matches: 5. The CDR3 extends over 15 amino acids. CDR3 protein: CASSLGTGGTYEQYF. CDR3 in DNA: TGTGCCAGCAGTTTGGGGACAGGGGGAACTTACGAGCAGTACTTC.

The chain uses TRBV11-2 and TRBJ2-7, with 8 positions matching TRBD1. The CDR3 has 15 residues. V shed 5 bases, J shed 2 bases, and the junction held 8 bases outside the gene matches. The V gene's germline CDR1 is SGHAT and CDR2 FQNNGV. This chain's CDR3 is CASSPGQGPAYEQYF. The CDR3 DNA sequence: TGTGCCAGCAGCCCAGGACAGGGACCTGCCTACGAGCAGTACTTC.

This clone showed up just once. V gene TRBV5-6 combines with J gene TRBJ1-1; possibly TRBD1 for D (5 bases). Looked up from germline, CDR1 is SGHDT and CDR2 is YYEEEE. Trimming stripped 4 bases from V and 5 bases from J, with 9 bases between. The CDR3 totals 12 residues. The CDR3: CASSGGGTEAFF. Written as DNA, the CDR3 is TGTGCCAGCAGCGGGGGAGGAACTGAAGCTTTCTTT.

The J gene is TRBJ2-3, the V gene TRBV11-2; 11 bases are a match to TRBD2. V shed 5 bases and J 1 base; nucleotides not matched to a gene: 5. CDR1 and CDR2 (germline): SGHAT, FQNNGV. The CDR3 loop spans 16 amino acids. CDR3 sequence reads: CASSRTSGFGTDTQYF. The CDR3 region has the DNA TGTGCCAGCAGCAGGACTAGCGGGTTTGGCACAGATACGCAGTATTTT.

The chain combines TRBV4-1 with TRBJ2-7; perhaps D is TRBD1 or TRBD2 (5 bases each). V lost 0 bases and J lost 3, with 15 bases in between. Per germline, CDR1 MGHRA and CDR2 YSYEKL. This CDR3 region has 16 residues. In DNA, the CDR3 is TGCGCCAGCAGCCAAGATAGCCGCAGTGGGGGCTACGAGCAGTACTTC. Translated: CASSQDSRSGGYEQYF.

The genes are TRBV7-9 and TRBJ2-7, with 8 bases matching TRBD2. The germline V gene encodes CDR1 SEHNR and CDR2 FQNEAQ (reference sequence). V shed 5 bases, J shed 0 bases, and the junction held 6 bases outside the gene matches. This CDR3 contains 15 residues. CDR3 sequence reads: CASSAISGISYEQYF. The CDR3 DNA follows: TGTGCCAGCAGCGCCATTAGCGGGATCTCCTACGAGCAGTACTTC.

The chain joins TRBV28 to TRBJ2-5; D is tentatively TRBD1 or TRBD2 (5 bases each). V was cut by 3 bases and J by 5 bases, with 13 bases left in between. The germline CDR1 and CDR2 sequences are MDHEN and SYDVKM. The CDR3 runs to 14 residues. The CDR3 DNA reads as TGTGCCAGCAGTTTGGTGAGGGGCCGGGAGACCCAGTACTTC. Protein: CASSLVRGRETQYF.

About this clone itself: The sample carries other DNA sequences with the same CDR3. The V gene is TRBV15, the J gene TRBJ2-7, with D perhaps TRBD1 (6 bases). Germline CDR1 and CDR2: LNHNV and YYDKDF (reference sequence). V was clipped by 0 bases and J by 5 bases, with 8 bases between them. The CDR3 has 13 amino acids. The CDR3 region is CATSRDRGHEQYF. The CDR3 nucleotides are TGTGCCACCAGCAGAGACAGGGGCCACGAGCAGTACTTC.

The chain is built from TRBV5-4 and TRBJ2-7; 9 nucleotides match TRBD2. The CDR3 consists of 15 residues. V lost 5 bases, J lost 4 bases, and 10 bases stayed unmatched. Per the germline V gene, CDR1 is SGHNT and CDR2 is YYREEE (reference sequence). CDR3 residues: CASRAEAGGMYEQYF. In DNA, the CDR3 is TGTGCCAGCAGGGCCGAGGCGGGAGGGATGTACGAGCAGTACTTC.

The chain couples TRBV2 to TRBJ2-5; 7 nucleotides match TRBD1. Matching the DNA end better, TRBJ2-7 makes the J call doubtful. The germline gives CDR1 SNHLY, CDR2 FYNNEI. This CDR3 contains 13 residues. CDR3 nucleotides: TGTGCCAGCAGCCAGGGGGTACACTACGAGCAGTACTTC. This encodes CASSQGVHYEQYF.